A single sample is the source of the 30 T cell receptor beta chains below, sequenced in a study of immune cell composition in non-small cell lung cancer (dated by TCRdb to between 2016 and 2019). The library relied on the immunoSEQ multiplex PCR assay. What TCRdb holds here is the immuneACCESS table cut down to in-frame rearrangements. Part of the clones is not present; checked against another copy, under half of the missing clones reflect an unresolved V gene, and the others are unexplained. This sample has a few thousand clones in its table, and 65% to 70% of those were observed once. The top ten clonotypes cover about an eighth of the sample. Normal lung samples were non-adjacent lung tissue taken as far from the tumour as possible, at least 3 cm away, from the same patient. The sample comprised non-adjacent lung tissue. These receptors all come from a human donor with non-small cell lung cancer.

The chain carries TRBV5-6 and TRBJ1-2; D not certain. The CDR3 spans 13 residues. The V and J ends lost 1 base and 0 bases respectively, with 4 bases between them. The germline V gene has CDR1 SGHDT and CDR2 YYEEEE. The CDR3 DNA follows: TGTGCCAGCAGCTTGCTCGCTAACTATGGCTACACCTTC. This gives the protein CASSLLANYGYTF.

V gene TRBV10-1 combines with J gene TRBJ1-5; 7 bases match TRBD1. This CDR3 spans 15 amino acids. Per germline, CDR1 WNHNN and CDR2 SYGVQD (reference sequence). V gave up 6 bases and J gave up 7 bases; unmatched junction bases: 12. The CDR3 bases are TGCGCCAGCAGCGCTACAGGGGTTTCGGGCCAGCCCCAGCATTTT. Its translation: CASSATGVSGQPQHF.

V usage is TRBV20-1 and J usage is TRBJ1-2; D perhaps matches TRBD1 (6 bases). In germline, CDR1 is DFQATT, CDR2 SNEGSKA (reference sequence). The CDR3 covers 11 residues. The CDR3 loop is CSPGTTNGYTF. CDR3 bases: TGCAGCCCCGGGACAACCAATGGCTACACCTTC.

This clone has more than one count but fewer than ten. The chain recombines TRBV2 with TRBJ1-1; the D gene is possibly TRBD1 (6 bases). Trimming pared 8 bases from V and 5 bases from J, leaving 18 bases between. There are 14 residues in the CDR3. CDR1 is SNHLY, CDR2 FYNNEI, per germline. The CDR3 reads CASGRPGRGTEAFF. Written as DNA, the CDR3 is TGTGCCAGCGGGCGTCCCGGAAGGGGGACTGAAGCTTTCTTT. Variable domain in full (rest from reference TRBV2 and TRBJ1-1): EPEVTQTPSHQVTQMGQEVILRCVPISNHLYFYWYRQILGQKVEFLVSFYNNEISEKSEIFDDQFSVERPDGSNFTLKIRSTKLEDSAMYFCASGRPGRGTEAFFGQGTRLTVV.

This clone was counted a single time. The chain uses TRBV14 and TRBJ1-1, with D possibly being TRBD1 (5 bases). The CDR3 loop spans 13 amino acids. Germline CDR1 and CDR2: SGHDN and FVKESK. Trimming removed 5 bases at V and 2 bases at J, with 9 bases between. The CDR3 DNA reads as TGTGCCAGCAGCTCCCAGGGAAACACTGAAGCTTTCTTT. Translated: CASSSQGNTEAFF.

This sequence joins TRBV5-1 and TRBJ2-2; D not certain. The CDR3 is 14 amino acids. Germline CDR1 reads SGHRS; CDR2 reads YFSETQ. V gave up 3 bases and J gave up 3 bases, with 9 bases separating them. CDR3 region: CASSSRQDTGELFF. The CDR3 DNA reads TGCGCCAGCAGCTCACGACAAGACACCGGGGAGCTGTTTTTT.

This clone is termed large. The CDR3, as DNA: TGTGCCATCAGCCAAACGGGACAGACCTACAATGAGCAGTTCTTC. Translating gives CAISQTGQTYNEQFF. The chain joins TRBV10-3 to TRBJ2-1; 7 bases fit TRBD1. With 6 bases clipped from V and 2 bases from J, the junction kept 7 bases outside the gene matches. The length of the CDR3 is 15 residues. Germline values: CDR1 ENHRY, CDR2 SYGVKD.

V and J are TRBV28 and TRBJ1-1, with a weak D call TRBD1 (6 bases). Looked up from germline, CDR1 is MDHEN and CDR2 is SYDVKM. The V and J ends lost 3 bases and 0 bases respectively, with 14 bases between them. The CDR3 extends over 16 amino acids. The CDR3 sequence is CASSFGGISMNTEAFF. The CDR3 DNA follows: TGTGCCAGCAGTTTTGGGGGCATATCCATGAACACTGAAGCTTTCTTT. Full variable domain (rest looked up from reference TRBV28 and TRBJ1-1): DVKVTQSSRYLVKRTGEKVFLECVQDMDHENMFWYRQDPGLGLRLIYFSYDVKMKEKGDIPEGYSVSREKKERFSLILESASTNQTSMYLCASSFGGISMNTEAFFGQGTRLTVV.

The chain uses TRBV9 and TRBJ1-2; 10 bases align to TRBD1. This CDR3 region has 17 residues. V lost 4 bases and J lost 6; bases outside the gene matches: 15. Germline V gene lookup returns CDR1 SGDLS and CDR2 YYNGEE. Written as DNA, the CDR3 is TGTGCCAGCAGCTATACCCCGGGACAGGGGATGGTTGATGGCTACACCTTC. It translates to CASSYTPGQGMVDGYTF. Supplemented by reference TRBV9 and TRBJ1-2, the full variable domain reads DSGVTQTPKHLITATGQRVTLRCSPRSGDLSVYWYQQSLDQGLQFLIQYYNGEERAKGNILERFSAQQFPDLHSELNLSSLELGDSALYFCASSYTPGQGMVDGYTFGSGTRLTVV.

V and J are TRBV7-9 and TRBJ2-3; no definite D call. Trimming cost V 5 bases and J 2 bases, with 17 bases left between them. Germline CDR1 SEHNR, CDR2 FQNEAQ (reference sequence). The CDR3 is 16 amino acids. The CDR3 bases are TGTGCCAGCAGCCCGACTCTGAGAGAAATCACAGATACGCAGTATTTT. Protein sequence: CASSPTLREITDTQYF.

The rearrangement joins TRBV6-5 to TRBJ1-4, with D possibly TRBD1 on 5 matching bases. The CDR3 has 16 amino acids. CDR1 is MNHEY, CDR2 SVGAGI, per germline. The V gene lost 2 bases and the J gene lost 0 bases, with 10 bases spanning the gap. The CDR3 spells CASSYGQGTTNEKLFF. The CDR3 DNA reads TGTGCCAGCAGTTACGGGCAGGGCACAACTAATGAAAAACTGTTTTTT.

DNA for the CDR3: TGCGCCAGCAGCCAAGTCCTCCAGAGGAACGGCTACACCTTC. Translation gives CASSQVLQRNGYTF. The rearrangement uses TRBV4-3 and TRBJ1-2; the D is unclear. Germline V lookup: CDR1 LGHNA, CDR2 YSLEER. The CDR3 has 14 amino acids. Trimming stripped 1 base from V and 8 bases from J, with 14 bases between.

This chain connects TRBV7-9 to TRBJ2-5; TRBD1 is a possible D gene (5 bases). The CDR3 covers 14 residues. The germline V gene has CDR1 SEHNR and CDR2 FQNEAQ (reference sequence). The ends were cut back, 2 bases at V and 5 bases at J, with 12 bases in the middle. CDR3 loop: CASSLWGRAETQYF. The DNA of the CDR3 is TGTGCCAGCAGCTTATGGGGCAGGGCTGAGACCCAGTACTTC.

For the CDR3, the DNA is TGTGCCAGCAGCTCTTGGACAGGACTTTACTATGGCTACACCTTC. Encoded protein: CASSSWTGLYYGYTF. The rearrangement links TRBV5-6 to TRBJ1-2; 7 bases match TRBD1. The junction had 8 bases not matched to a gene; V was cut back by 3 bases and J by 3 bases. CDR1 and CDR2 from the germline V gene are SGHDT and YYEEEE. The CDR3 covers 15 residues.

This clone was detected only a few times. The chain couples TRBV28 to TRBJ1-5; maybe TRBD1 (6 bases). This CDR3 is 15 amino acids long. V was trimmed by 11 bases and J by 4 bases, leaving 21 bases between them. CDR1 and CDR2 (germline): MDHEN, SYDVKM. Here the CDR3 reads CAARLAGQRNQPQHF. CDR3 in DNA: TGTGCCGCTCGATTAGCGGGACAACGAAATCAGCCCCAGCATTTT.

This clone was detected only once. The chain couples TRBV4-1 to TRBJ2-3; D may be TRBD1 (6 bases). The V end lost 0 bases, the J end lost 2 bases, and 15 bases lay between the germline ends. This CDR3 contains 17 residues. Germline V CDR1 and CDR2: MGHRA, YSYEKL. The CDR3 loop reads CASSQEGTPPSTDTQYF. CDR3 DNA sequence: TGCGCCAGCAGCCAAGAGGGGACACCACCTTCCACAGATACGCAGTATTTT.

The count of this clone is one. The gene calls are TRBV18 and TRBJ2-7, with 7 bases matching TRBD1. CDR3 size: 15 residues. Trimming took 3 bases from V and 0 from J; bases not matched to a gene: 5. Germline V gives CDR1 KGHSH, CDR2 LQKENI. CDR3 nucleotides: TGTGCCAGCTCACCGCAGAGACAGGGCTCCTACGAGCAGTACTTC. Its protein product is CASSPQRQGSYEQYF.

The rearrangement joins TRBV28 to TRBJ2-7; 9 bases are a match to TRBD1. V dropped 6 bases and J dropped 4; count of bases not matched to a gene: 7. CDR1 and CDR2 (germline): MDHEN, SYDVKM. The CDR3 is 14 residues long. The CDR3 loop reads CASRDRDRAYEQYF. The CDR3 coding sequence is TGTGCCAGCAGAGACCGGGACAGGGCTTACGAGCAGTACTTC.

The chain couples TRBV4-3 to TRBJ2-7; tentatively, D is TRBD1 (5 bases). Trimming took 1 base from V and 1 from J, leaving 11 bases between them. The length of the CDR3 is 15 residues. Germline V CDR1 and CDR2: LGHNA, YSLEER. The CDR3 region is CASSQGSQGSYEQYF. In nucleotides, the CDR3 is TGCGCCAGCAGCCAAGGGTCTCAGGGATCCTACGAGCAGTACTTC.

J is TRBJ1-2 and V is TRBV7-9; D unclear. V lost 5 bases, J lost 3 bases, and 7 bases lay in between. CDR3 size: 12 residues. The germline V gene has CDR1 SEHNR and CDR2 FQNEAQ (reference sequence). In DNA form, the CDR3 reads TGTGCCAGCAGCCCCCGGGACTATGGCTACACCTTC. This translates into CASSPRDYGYTF.

The V gene is TRBV4-1, the J gene TRBJ1-5; D gene unclear. Germline lookup yields CDR1 MGHRA and CDR2 YSYEKL. With 1 base removed from V and 6 bases from J, the gap between germline ends came to 13 bases. The CDR3 has 15 residues. DNA for the CDR3: TGCGCCAGCAGCCAAGGCTCGTCACTTGTTCAGCCCCAGCATTTT. It encodes CASSQGSSLVQPQHF.

The V gene is TRBV4-1, the J gene TRBJ1-3, with D maybe TRBD1 (5 bases). CDR3 length: 17 amino acids. Trimming shortened V by 0 bases and J by 0 bases, and 12 bases separated the two germline ends. Germline V gene sequence: CDR1 MGHRA, CDR2 YSYEKL. CDR3 region: CASSQDSAGLSGNTIYF. The CDR3 DNA sequence: TGCGCCAGCAGCCAAGATTCGGCAGGGCTCTCTGGAAACACCATATATTTT.

The gene calls are TRBV19 and TRBJ2-7; D is unresolved. This CDR3 spans 14 amino acids. Germline assignment: CDR1 LNHDA and CDR2 SQIVND (reference sequence). V dropped 5 bases and J dropped 1 base, with 12 bases sitting between them. CDR3 region: CASSLSAESYEQYF. The DNA for the CDR3 is TGTGCCAGTAGTTTAAGCGCTGAATCCTACGAGCAGTACTTC.

The chain links TRBV5-1 to TRBJ2-1; 9 bases are a match to TRBD1. This CDR3 is built from 14 residues. Germline-derived CDR1 and CDR2 are SGHRS and YFSETQ. J lost 5 bases, V lost 3 bases, and 3 bases had no gene match. The CDR3: CASSSGQGHNEQFF. For the CDR3, the DNA is TGCGCCAGCAGCTCCGGACAGGGGCACAATGAGCAGTTCTTC.

The CDR3 sequence: CASSFTGKTEAFF. For the CDR3, the DNA is TGTGCCAGCAGCTTCACAGGGAAAACTGAAGCTTTCTTT. The chain joins TRBV27 to TRBJ1-1; weak D call: TRBD1 (6 bases). Trimming took 6 bases from V and 5 from J, leaving 13 bases between them. This CDR3 contains 13 residues. Germline lookup yields CDR1 MNHEY and CDR2 SMNVEV (reference sequence).

V gene TRBV19 combines with J gene TRBJ2-7; perhaps TRBD1 as D (5 bases). This CDR3 has 12 residues. CDR1 is LNHDA, CDR2 SQIVND, per germline (reference sequence). Between the trimmed V and J ends, which lost 4 bases and 2 bases, there was a span of 6 bases. CDR3 region: CASSKGAYEQYF. The DNA for the CDR3 is TGTGCCAGTAGTAAAGGGGCCTACGAGCAGTACTTC.

This clone was counted only a few times. This chain uses TRBV2 with TRBJ1-1; 10 nucleotides line up with TRBD1. After removal of 7 bases from V and 2 bases from J, the junction contained 10 bases not matched to a gene. This CDR3 comprises 16 residues. Germline loops: CDR1 SNHLY, CDR2 FYNNEI. The CDR3 sequence: CASNPLGDRGNTEAFF. The CDR3 DNA reads TGTGCCAGCAACCCCCTAGGGGACAGGGGTAACACTGAAGCTTTCTTT.

In this sample, this clone turned up a few times. The chain uses TRBV6-8 and TRBJ2-7; 9 positions agree with TRBD1. V shed 4 bases, J shed 5 bases, and the junction held 6 bases outside the gene matches. This CDR3 has 14 residues. Germline CDR1 is MNHGY and CDR2 is SAAAGT. CDR3 amino acids: CASSSTTGGHEQYF. The CDR3 DNA is TGTGCCAGCAGTTCTACGACAGGGGGGCACGAGCAGTACTTC.

The CDR3 spells CASRGLGYTF. The DNA of the CDR3 is TGCGCCAGCAGGGGCCTCGGCTACACCTTC. The genes are TRBV4-3 and TRBJ1-2, with D unclear. Germline V lookup: CDR1 LGHNA, CDR2 YSLEER. CDR3 size: 10 residues. Trimming pared 6 bases from V and 8 bases from J, leaving 7 bases between.

This clone has a handful of counts. The gene calls are TRBV18 and TRBJ1-6; possible D gene TRBD1, 5 bases. Germline V gene data show CDR1 as KGHSH and CDR2 as LQKENI. V lost 3 bases, J lost 6 bases, and 21 bases lay in between. There are 18 residues in the CDR3. This chain's CDR3 is CASSPTGYTGKLNSPLHF. CDR3 nucleotides: TGTGCCAGCTCACCCACTGGATACACAGGAAAACTTAATTCACCCCTCCACTTT.